By share, the clone carrying this TCR beta chain counts as medium-sized. TRB was amplified from around 250-460 ng of blood genomic DNA. Looked up from germline, CDR1 is KGHDR and CDR2 is SFDVKD. CDR3 length equals 12 residues. V was pared by 5 bases and J by 5 bases, with 5 bases between. This record belongs to a study of T and B cells in COVID-19 patients. BIOMED2 TRB-A/B primer pools were used in multiplex TRB PCR. One entry per CDR3 protein, called by TCRdb with MiXCR from the multiplex PCR reads. The sample shows 4,500 to 5,500 distinct CDR3 sequences, roughly 23% of them seen only once. The rearrangement joins TRBV24-1 to TRBJ2-2; D unresolved. Specimen: blood. This TCR derives from a human donor with active COVID-19. In nucleotides, the CDR3 is TGTGCCACCAGTGTTGGAACCGGGGAGCTGTTTTTT. This translates into CATSVGTGELFF.